The T cell receptor beta chain described here comes from a study of blood T cell repertoires in COVID-19. Study details: Specimens from acute and convalescent COVID-19 originated in the United States, Italy and Spain. The analysed material was cDNA or gDNA that came from T cells, B-cell-depleted T cells, or PBMCs.

The CDR3 is 19 amino acids. V was trimmed by 5 bases and J by 1 base, leaving 24 bases between them. The V gene's germline CDR1 is WNHNN and CDR2 SYGVQD (reference sequence). Per the original data handling: For nucleated cells, counts were estimated from reference gene primer amplification. Profiled with immunoSEQ multiplex PCR; TCRdb holds only in-frame clones, not every one. That table supplies the V and J calls and clone size; D and trimming were determined from the DNA. The table has 50,000 to 55,000 clones, roughly 87% seen once. The V gene is TRBV10-1, the J gene TRBJ1-5; tentative D call: TRBD1 (5 bases). The receptor's source is a human donor with active COVID-19. The donor label of this sample is uncertain. The specimen was peripheral blood. The CDR3 sequence: CASSRGLMEMGVSNQPQHF. The CDR3 nucleotides are TGCGCCAGCAGTCGGGGACTGATGGAGATGGGCGTGAGCAATCAGCCCCAGCATTTT.